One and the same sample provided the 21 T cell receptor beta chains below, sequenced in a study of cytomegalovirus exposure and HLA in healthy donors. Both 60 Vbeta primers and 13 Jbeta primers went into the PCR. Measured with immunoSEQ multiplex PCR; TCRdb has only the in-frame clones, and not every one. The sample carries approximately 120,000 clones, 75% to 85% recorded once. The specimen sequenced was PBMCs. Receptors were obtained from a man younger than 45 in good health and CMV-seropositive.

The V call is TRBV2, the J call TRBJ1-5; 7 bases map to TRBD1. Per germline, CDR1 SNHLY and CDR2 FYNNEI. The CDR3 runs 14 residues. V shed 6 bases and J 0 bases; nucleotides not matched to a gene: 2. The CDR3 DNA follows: TGTGCCAGCAGGCACAGGGGTAGCAATCAGCCCCAGCATTTT. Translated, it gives CASRHRGSNQPQHF.

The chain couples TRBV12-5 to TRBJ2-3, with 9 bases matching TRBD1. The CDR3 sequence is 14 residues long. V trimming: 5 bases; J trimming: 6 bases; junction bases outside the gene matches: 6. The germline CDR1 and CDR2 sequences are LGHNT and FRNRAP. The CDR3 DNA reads TGTGCTAGTGGTCCGCGGACAGGGGCCGATACGCAGTATTTT. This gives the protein CASGPRTGADTQYF.

The CDR3 sequence is CASSLGLSGANVLTF. The CDR3 DNA reads as TGTGCCAGCAGTTTAGGGCTTTCTGGGGCCAACGTCCTGACTTTC. V usage is TRBV27 and J usage is TRBJ2-6; D not certain. The CDR3 consists of 15 residues. Germline assignment: CDR1 MNHEY and CDR2 SMNVEV (reference sequence). V was trimmed by 2 bases and J by 1 base, leaving 6 bases between them.

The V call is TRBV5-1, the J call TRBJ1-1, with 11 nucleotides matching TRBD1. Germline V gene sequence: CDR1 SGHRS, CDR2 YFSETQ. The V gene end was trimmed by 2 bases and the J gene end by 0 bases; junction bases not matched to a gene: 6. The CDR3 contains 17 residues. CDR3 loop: CASSFGDRGLVNTEAFF. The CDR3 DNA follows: TGCGCCAGCAGCTTTGGGGACAGGGGGTTGGTGAACACTGAAGCTTTCTTT.

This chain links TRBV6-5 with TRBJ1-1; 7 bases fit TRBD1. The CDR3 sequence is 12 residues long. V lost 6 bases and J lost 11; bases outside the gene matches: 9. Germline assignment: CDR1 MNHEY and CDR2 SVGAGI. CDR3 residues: CASSMTGIEAFF. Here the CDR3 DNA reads TGTGCCAGCAGCATGACAGGGATAGAGGCTTTCTTT.

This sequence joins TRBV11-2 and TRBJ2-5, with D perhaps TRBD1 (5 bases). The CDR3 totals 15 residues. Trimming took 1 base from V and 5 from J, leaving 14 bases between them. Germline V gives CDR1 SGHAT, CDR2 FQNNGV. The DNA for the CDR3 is TGTGCCAGCAGCTTAGGGGGCAGGGCAGGCGAGACCCAGTACTTC. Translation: CASSLGGRAGETQYF.

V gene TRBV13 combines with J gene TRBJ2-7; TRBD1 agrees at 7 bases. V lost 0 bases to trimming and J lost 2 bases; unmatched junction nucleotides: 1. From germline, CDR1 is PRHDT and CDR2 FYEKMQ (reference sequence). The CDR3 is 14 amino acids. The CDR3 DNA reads TGTGCCAGCAGCTTAGGGACAGGGACCTACGAGCAGTACTTC. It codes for CASSLGTGTYEQYF.

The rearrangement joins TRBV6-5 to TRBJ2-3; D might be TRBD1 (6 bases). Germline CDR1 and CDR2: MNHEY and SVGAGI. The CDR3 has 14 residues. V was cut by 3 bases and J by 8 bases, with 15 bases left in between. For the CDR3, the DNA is TGTGCCAGCAGTTATTCGAGGTGGGACACTACGCAGTATTTT. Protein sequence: CASSYSRWDTTQYF.

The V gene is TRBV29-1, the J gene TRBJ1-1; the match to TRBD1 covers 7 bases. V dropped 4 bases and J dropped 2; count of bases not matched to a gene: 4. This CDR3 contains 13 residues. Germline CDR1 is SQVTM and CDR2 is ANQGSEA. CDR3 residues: CSVGDRPNTEAFF. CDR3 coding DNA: TGCAGCGTTGGGGACAGACCAAACACTGAAGCTTTCTTT.

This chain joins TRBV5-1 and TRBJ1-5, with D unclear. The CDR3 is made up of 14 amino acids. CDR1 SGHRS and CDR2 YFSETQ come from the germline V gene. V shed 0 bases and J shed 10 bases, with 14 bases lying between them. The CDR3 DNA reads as TGCGCCAGCAGCTTGGCCGGAATGACATCCCCCCAGCATTTT. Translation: CASSLAGMTSPQHF.

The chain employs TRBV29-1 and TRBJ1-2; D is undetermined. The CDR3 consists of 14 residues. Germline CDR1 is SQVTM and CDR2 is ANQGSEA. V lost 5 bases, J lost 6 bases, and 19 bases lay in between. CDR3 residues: CSVMGSPSDHGYTF. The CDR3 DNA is TGCAGCGTTATGGGCAGCCCTTCTGACCATGGCTACACCTTC. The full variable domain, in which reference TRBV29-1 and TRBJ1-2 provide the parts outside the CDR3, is SAVISQKPSRDICQRGTSLTIQCQVDSQVTMMFWYRQQPGQSLTLIATANQGSEATYESGFVIDKFPISRPNLTFSTLTVSNMSPEDSSIYLCSVMGSPSDHGYTFGSGTRLTVV.

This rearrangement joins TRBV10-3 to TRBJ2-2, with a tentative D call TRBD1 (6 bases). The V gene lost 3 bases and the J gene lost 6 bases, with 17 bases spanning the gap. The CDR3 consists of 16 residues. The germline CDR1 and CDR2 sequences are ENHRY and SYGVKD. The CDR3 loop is CAISDVNREGAGELFF. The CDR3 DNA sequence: TGTGCCATCAGTGATGTAAACAGGGAAGGAGCCGGGGAGCTGTTTTTT.

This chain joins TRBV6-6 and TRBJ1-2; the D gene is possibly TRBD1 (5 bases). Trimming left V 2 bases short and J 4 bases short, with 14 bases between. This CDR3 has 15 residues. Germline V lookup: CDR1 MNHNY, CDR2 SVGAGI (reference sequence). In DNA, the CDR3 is TGTGCCAGCAGTTACGCGACAGCTTCTACCTATGGCTACACCTTC. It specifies CASSYATASTYGYTF.

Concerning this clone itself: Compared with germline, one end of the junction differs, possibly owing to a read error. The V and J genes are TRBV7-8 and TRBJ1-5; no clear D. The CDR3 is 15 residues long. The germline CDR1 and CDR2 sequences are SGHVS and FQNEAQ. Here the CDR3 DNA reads TGTGCCAGCAGTTTAGGGTCCGGGGTCCGTCAGCCCCAGCATTTT. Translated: CASSLGSGVRQPQHF. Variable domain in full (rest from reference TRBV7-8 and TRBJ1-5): GAGVSQSPRYKVAKRGQDVALRCDPISGHVSLFWYQQALGQGPEFLTYFQNEAQLDKSGLPSDRFFAERPEGSVSTLKIQRTQQEDSAVYLCASSLGSGVRQPQHFGDGTRLSIL.

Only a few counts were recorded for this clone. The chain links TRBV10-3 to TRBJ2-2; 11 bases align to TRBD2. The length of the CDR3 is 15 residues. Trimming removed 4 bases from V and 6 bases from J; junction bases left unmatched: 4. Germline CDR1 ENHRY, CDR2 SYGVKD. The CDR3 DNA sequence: TGTGCCATCAGTGGAAGTAGCGGGGGGGCCGGGGAGCTGTTTTTT. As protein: CAISGSSGGAGELFF.

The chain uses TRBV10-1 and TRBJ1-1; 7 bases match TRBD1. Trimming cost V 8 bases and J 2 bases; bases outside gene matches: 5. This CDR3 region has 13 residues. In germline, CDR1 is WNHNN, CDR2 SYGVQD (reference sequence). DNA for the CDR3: TGCGCCAGCTCCCGGGACAGCAACACTGAAGCTTTCTTT. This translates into CASSRDSNTEAFF.

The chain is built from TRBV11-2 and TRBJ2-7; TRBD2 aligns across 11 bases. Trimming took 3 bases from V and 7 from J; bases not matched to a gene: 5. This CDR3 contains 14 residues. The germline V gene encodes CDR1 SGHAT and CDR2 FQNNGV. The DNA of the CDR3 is TGTGCCAGCAGCTTCCTAGCGGGGGGACGGGAGCAGTACTTC. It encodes CASSFLAGGREQYF.

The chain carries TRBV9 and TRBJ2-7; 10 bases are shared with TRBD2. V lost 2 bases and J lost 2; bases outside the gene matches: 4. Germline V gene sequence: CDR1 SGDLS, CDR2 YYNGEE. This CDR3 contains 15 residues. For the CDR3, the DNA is TGTGCCAGCAGCGTTCTCAGCGGGGGGGCCTACGAGCAGTACTTC. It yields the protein CASSVLSGGAYEQYF.

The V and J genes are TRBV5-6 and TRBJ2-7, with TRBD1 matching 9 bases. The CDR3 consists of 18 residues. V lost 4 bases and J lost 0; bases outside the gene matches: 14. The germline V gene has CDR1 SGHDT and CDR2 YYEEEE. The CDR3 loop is CASSRPRDRAPLSYEQYF. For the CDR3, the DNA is TGTGCCAGCAGCCGACCCCGGGACAGGGCACCCCTCTCCTACGAGCAGTACTTC. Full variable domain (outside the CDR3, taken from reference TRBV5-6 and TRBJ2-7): DAGVTQSPTHLIKTRGQQVTLRCSPKSGHDTVSWYQQALGQGPQFIFQYYEEEERQRGNFPDRFSGHQFPNYSSELNVNALLLGDSALYLCASSRPRDRAPLSYEQYFGPGTRLTVT.

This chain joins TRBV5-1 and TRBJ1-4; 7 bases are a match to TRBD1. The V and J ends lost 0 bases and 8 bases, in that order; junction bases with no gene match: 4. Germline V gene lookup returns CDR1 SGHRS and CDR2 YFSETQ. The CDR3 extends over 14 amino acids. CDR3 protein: CASSLVGTEEKLFF. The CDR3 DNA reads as TGCGCCAGCAGCTTGGTGGGGACAGAAGAAAAACTGTTTTTT.

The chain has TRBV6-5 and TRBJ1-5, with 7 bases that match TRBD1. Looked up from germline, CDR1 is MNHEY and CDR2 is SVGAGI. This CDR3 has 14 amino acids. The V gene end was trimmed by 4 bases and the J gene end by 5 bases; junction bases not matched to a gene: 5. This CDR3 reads CASSSRDSYQPQHF. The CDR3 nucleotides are TGTGCCAGCAGTTCGAGGGACAGCTATCAGCCCCAGCATTTT.